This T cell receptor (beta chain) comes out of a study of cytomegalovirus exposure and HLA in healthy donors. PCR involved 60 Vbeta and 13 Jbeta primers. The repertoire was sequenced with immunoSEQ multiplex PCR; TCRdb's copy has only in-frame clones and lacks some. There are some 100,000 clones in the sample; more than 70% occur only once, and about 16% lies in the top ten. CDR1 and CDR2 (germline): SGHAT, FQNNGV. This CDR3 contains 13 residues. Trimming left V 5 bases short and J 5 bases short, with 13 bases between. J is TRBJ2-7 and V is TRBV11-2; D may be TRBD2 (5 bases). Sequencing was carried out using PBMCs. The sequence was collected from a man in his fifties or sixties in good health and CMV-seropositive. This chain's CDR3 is CASSPALANEQYF. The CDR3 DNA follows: TGTGCCAGCAGCCCCGCGCTAGCAAACGAGCAGTACTTC.